A selection of T cell receptor beta chains follows, all from one sample in a study of tumor-infiltrating lymphocytes in primary liver carcinoma. TCRdb re-analysed the multiplex PCR reads in MiXCR, keeping a single row per CDR3 protein. The sample records roughly 190,000 distinct CDR3 sequences, around 81% being singletons. Material for sequencing was tumor tissue from primary liver carcinoma. These receptor sequences come from a man aged 40-55 years with primary liver carcinoma and hepatitis B virus infection. CDR3s include the opening cysteine and the closing phenylalanine or tryptophan.

v_gene	j_gene	CDR3aa
TRBV5-1	TRBJ2-3	CPSSLDAARGTDTQYF
TRBV14	TRBJ2-1	CVSSQEGQGTGCNEQFF
TRBV12-3/TRBV12-4	TRBJ2-2	CVSSWGRHAGELFF
TRBV6-6	TRBJ2-3	CASSPGRSSSDTQYF
TRBV29-1	TRBJ2-2	CSVGLGWGMTREPFF
TRBV18	TRBJ1-1	CASLRTGLDTEASF
TRBV4-3	TRBJ2-7	CASSQEVNYEQYF
TRBV11-2	TRBJ2-6	CVSGMGGNRGISLSGANVLTF
TRBV29-1	TRBJ1-1	CSVIGGWGMNTDAFF
TRBV2	TRBJ1-4	CASSGPDGNEKLFF
TRBV5-1	TRBJ1-1	CASSTEGGYTVAFF
TRBV28	TRBJ1-5	CVSSFQGVTQPQHF
TRBV7-8	TRBJ2-7	CASSPTDSYEQYF
TRBV29-1	TRBJ2-1	CSVLQRSSYNEHFF
TRBV7-9	TRBJ2-7	CASSSRLAGGSYGQYF
TRBV6-2/TRBV6-3	TRBJ2-3	CANSRTNQGDTQYF
TRBV5-6	TRBJ2-1	CASNLGGISWGIERFF
TRBV5-4	TRBJ2-7	CASSPERRGGEQYF
TRBV12-3/TRBV12-4	TRBJ2-1	CASSLEGRGGNEQFF
TRBV5-1	TRBJ2-1	CASSSYWDEQFF
TRBV6-5	TRBJ1-1	CVNRVNTEAFF
TRBV5-1	TRBJ2-3	CASKRADTQYF
TRBV11-2	TRBJ2-6	CASSLGEDRGISLSGANVLAF
TRBV29-1	TRBJ2-4	CSVQPDSGDIQYF
TRBV29-1	TRBJ2-1	CSDGLAGAFYNEQFF
TRBV11-2	TRBJ2-7	CASSLAGGPFDNEQTF
TRBV28	TRBJ1-2	CASSPYDAPYGYTF
TRBV11-2	TRBJ2-1	CASNSKLNNEQFF
TRBV7-9	TRBJ1-1	CASSLAWGRMNTEAFF
TRBV29-1	TRBJ2-7	CIANFGTYELYF
TRBV12-3/TRBV12-4	TRBJ1-2	CDSLQGGENYGYTF